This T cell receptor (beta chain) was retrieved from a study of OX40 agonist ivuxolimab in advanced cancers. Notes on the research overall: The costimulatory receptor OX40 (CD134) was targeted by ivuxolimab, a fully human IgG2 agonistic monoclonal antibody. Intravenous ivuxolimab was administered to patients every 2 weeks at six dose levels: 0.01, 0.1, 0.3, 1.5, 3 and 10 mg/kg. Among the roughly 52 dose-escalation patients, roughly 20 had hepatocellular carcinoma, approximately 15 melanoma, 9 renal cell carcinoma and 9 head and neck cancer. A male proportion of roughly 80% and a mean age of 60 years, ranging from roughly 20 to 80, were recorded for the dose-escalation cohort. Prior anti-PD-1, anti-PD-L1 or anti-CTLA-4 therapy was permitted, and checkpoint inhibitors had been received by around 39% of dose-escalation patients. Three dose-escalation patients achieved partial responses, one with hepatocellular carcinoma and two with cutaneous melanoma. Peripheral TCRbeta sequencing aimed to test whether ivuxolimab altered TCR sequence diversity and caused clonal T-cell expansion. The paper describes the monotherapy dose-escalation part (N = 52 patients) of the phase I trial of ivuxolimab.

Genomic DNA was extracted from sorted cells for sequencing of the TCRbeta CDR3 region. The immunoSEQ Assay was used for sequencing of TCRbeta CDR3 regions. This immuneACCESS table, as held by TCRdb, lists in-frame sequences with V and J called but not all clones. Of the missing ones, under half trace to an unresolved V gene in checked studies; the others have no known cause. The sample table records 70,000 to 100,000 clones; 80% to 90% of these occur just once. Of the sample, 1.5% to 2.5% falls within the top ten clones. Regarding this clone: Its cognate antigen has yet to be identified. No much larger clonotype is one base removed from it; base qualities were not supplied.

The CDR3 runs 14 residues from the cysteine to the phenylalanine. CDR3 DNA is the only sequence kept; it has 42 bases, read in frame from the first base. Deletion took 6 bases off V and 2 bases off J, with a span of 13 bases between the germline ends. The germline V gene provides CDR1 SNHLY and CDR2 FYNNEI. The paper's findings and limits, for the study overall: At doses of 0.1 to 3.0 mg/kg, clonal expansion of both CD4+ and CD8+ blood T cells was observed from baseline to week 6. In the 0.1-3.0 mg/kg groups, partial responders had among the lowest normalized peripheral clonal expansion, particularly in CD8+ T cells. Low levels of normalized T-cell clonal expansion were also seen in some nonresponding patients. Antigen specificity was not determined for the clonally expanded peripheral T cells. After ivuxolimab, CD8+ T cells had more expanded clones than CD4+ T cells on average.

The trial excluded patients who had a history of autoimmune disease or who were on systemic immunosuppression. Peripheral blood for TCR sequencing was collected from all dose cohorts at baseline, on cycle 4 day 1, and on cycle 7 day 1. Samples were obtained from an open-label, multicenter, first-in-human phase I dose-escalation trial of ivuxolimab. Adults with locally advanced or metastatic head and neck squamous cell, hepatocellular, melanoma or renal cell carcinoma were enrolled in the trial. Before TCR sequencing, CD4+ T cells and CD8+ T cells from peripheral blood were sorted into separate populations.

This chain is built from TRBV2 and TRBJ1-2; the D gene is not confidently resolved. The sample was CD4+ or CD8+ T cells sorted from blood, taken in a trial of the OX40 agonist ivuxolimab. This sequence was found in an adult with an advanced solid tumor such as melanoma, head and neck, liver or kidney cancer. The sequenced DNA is TGTGCCAGCAGGACCAGCGGTTCAAACTATGGCTACACCTTC. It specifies CASRTSGSNYGYTF.